This TCR beta chain is from a study of blood T cell repertoires in COVID-19. Study-wide context: The United States, Italy and Spain were the sources of the acute and convalescent COVID-19 samples. Sample material is recorded as cDNA or gDNA derived from T cells, B-cell-depleted T cells, or PBMCs.

Original data processing: The assay estimated nucleated cells by amplifying reference gene primers. Clones were sequenced by immunoSEQ multiplex PCR, and TCRdb holds only the in-frame ones, with some missing. V, J and clone size were drawn from that table, and D and trimming were deduced from the DNA. The sample contains approximately 300,000 clones, around 82% of which appear only once. V gave up 3 bases and J gave up 1 base, with 16 bases separating them. Looked up from germline, CDR1 is KGHDR and CDR2 is SFDVKD. The CDR3 totals 17 residues. The sequenced sample was peripheral blood. The TCR sequence derives from a woman in her forties or fifties with acute or convalescent COVID-19. V and J are TRBV24-1 and TRBJ2-3, with D tentatively TRBD1 (6 bases). The CDR3 nucleotides read TGTGCCACCAGTGATCCTTCCACAGGGTCCCGCACAGATACGCAGTATTTT. As protein: CATSDPSTGSRTDTQYF.